Listed here are 7 T cell receptor beta chains from one sample, sequenced in a study of T cells after yellow fever vaccination. A single record per CDR3 protein comes from TCRdb applying MiXCR to the 5' RACE reads. The table has 70,000 or so distinct CDR3 sequences, about 7.3% seen once. Sequenced material: CD8+ T cells sorted from PBMCs, taken 9 to 11 days after the first yellow fever vaccination. The receptor source for this set is a man aged 18 to 30 who received the YFV17D yellow fever vaccine.

This clonotype was recorded at least ten times. J is TRBJ1-1 and V is TRBV6-1; TRBD1 might be the D (5 bases). The V gene lost 6 bases and the J gene lost 3 bases, with 11 bases spanning the gap. From germline, CDR1 is MNHNS and CDR2 SASEGT. This CDR3 is built from 13 residues. The CDR3 DNA reads TGTGCCAGCAGGGGGGGGTTCGACACTGAAGCTTTCTTT. This gives the protein CASRGGFDTEAFF.

The rearrangement links TRBV6-5 to TRBJ2-7, with D perhaps given as TRBD1 or TRBD2 (5 bases each). The CDR3 contains 15 residues. Germline assignment: CDR1 MNHEY and CDR2 SVGAGI. V was trimmed by 2 bases and J by 2 bases, leaving 13 bases between them. The CDR3 sequence is CASSYSLGRPYEQYF. CDR3 nucleotides: TGTGCCAGCAGTTACAGTTTGGGACGACCCTACGAGCAGTACTTC.

Points on this clonotype: This may arise from a read error, as a much more abundant clone is one base away. V is TRBV4-1 and J is TRBJ1-4; D is undetermined. CDR3 length: 13 residues. Germline-derived CDR1 and CDR2 are MGHRA and YSYEKL. The CDR3 protein is CASSHISPEKPFF. The CDR3, as DNA: TGCGCCAGCAGCCACATCTCGCCGGAAAAACCGTTTTTT.

Only a few counts were recorded for this clonotype. This chain uses TRBV7-2 with TRBJ1-5, with D possibly matching TRBD1 (6 bases). Germline V gene data show CDR1 as SGHTA and CDR2 as FQGNSA. This CDR3 region has 15 residues. The ends were cut back, 1 base at V and 4 bases at J, with 11 bases in the middle. CDR3 region: CASSLEAQGNQPQHF. The DNA of the CDR3 is TGTGCCAGCAGCTTAGAGGCCCAGGGGAATCAGCCCCAGCATTTT. Full variable domain (missing parts from reference TRBV7-2 and TRBJ1-5): GAGVSQSPSNKVTEKGKDVELRCDPISGHTALYWYRQSLGQGLEFLIYFQGNSAPDKSGLPSDRFSAERTGGSVSTLTIQRTQQEDSAVYLCASSLEAQGNQPQHFGDGTRLSIL.

This clonotype was seen at least ten times. This sequence joins TRBV27 and TRBJ2-1; 8 bases are shared with TRBD1. Germline values: CDR1 MNHEY, CDR2 SMNVEV (reference sequence). The CDR3 runs 15 residues. The V and J ends lost 3 bases and 3 bases, in that order; junction bases with no gene match: 4. The chain's CDR3 is CASSFGTGVYNEQFF. CDR3 nucleotides: TGTGCCAGCAGTTTCGGGACAGGAGTCTACAATGAGCAGTTCTTC.

This clonotype was recorded a few times. This rearrangement joins TRBV9 to TRBJ2-1, with 12 bases matching TRBD2. V was clipped by 0 bases and J by 10 bases; unmatched bases: 11. CDR3 size: 17 residues. Germline V gives CDR1 SGDLS, CDR2 YYNGEE. CDR3 region: CASSVDEASGGVREQFF. As DNA, the CDR3 is TGTGCCAGCAGCGTAGACGAAGCTAGCGGGGGGGTCAGAGAGCAGTTCTTC. Full variable domain (remainder filled in from reference TRBV9 and TRBJ2-1): DSGVTQTPKHLITATGQRVTLRCSPRSGDLSVYWYQQSLDQGLQFLIQYYNGEERAKGNILERFSAQQFPDLHSELNLSSLELGDSALYFCASSVDEASGGVREQFFGPGTRLTVL.

This clonotype was found a few times. V usage is TRBV5-4 and J usage is TRBJ2-5, with a weak D call TRBD1 (8 bases). V was cut by 4 bases and J by 3 bases, with 19 bases left in between. The CDR3 is 16 residues long. The germline V gene encodes CDR1 SGHNT and CDR2 YYREEE (reference sequence). The CDR3 region is CASSPGQGLLKETQYF. The CDR3, as DNA: TGTGCCAGCAGCCCCGGACAGGGACTATTGAAAGAGACCCAGTACTTC.